The 11 T cell receptor beta chains presented below share a single source sample, sequenced in a study of Graves' ophthalmopathy and Graves' hyperthyroidism listed by TCRdb under 2018. The sample was run on an Illumina HiSeq 2000. TCR beta CDR3 regions were amplified from RNA transcripts for repertoire sequencing. HTBI primers and the Qiagen OneStep RT-PCR kit were used in a first-round RT-PCR, which was followed by a second-round multiplex PCR, size selection and purification. TCRdb reprocessing: public reads trimmed at Q25 with fastp, clones called with MiXCR, in-frame beta chains kept. Rows matching on CDR3 protein sequence are summarized as one entry with the most common DNA and genes. Within this sample are 200,000 to 250,000 distinct CDR3 sequences, with roughly 21% of them counted one time only. In total, the top ten clones hold roughly 39% of the sample. Material for sequencing was peripheral blood. Receptor source: a woman aged 50 to 60 with Graves' ophthalmopathy. Donor details come from another sample of the same person, matched by shared clones.

This clonotype was counted a single time. The rearrangement uses TRBV7-2 and TRBJ1-1; no definite D call. Trimming stripped 0 bases from V and 7 bases from J, with 12 bases between. CDR3 length: 14 amino acids. Per germline, CDR1 SGHTA and CDR2 FQGNSA. CDR3 protein: CASSLAPTAYEAFF. DNA of the CDR3: TGTGCCAGCAGCTTAGCGCCAACAGCCTATGAAGCTTTCTTT.

This clonotype was seen many times. V usage is TRBV29-1 and J usage is TRBJ2-7, with TRBD1 identical over 9 bases. Per the germline V gene, CDR1 is SQVTM and CDR2 is ANQGSEA. Trimming cost V 8 bases and J 6 bases; bases outside gene matches: 5. The CDR3 has 11 residues. The CDR3 is CSTGQGVEQYF. Here the CDR3 DNA reads TGCAGCACGGGACAGGGTGTCGAGCAGTACTTC.

This clonotype has more than one count but fewer than ten. The V call is TRBV9, the J call TRBJ2-2; D is unclear. Per the germline V gene, CDR1 is SGDLS and CDR2 is YYNGEE. Trimming took off 0 bases at V and 6 bases at J, with 6 bases between the two ends. The CDR3 sequence is 13 residues long. The CDR3 DNA reads TGTGCCAGCAGCGTAGATGGCTCCGGGGAGCTGTTTTTT. Encoded protein: CASSVDGSGELFF.

This clonotype was detected many times. The gene calls are TRBV27 and TRBJ1-6; D perhaps matches TRBD1 (6 bases). Trimming removed 3 bases from V and 7 bases from J, with 10 bases in between. Germline values: CDR1 MNHEY, CDR2 SMNVEV (reference sequence). This CDR3 has 14 residues. The CDR3 DNA is TGTGCCAGCAGTTTGGGGGCGGGCAATTCACCCCTCCACTTT. Translating gives CASSLGAGNSPLHF.

This clonotype has ten or more counts. This chain connects TRBV29-1 to TRBJ2-5; 11 bases are shared with TRBD1. The germline gives CDR1 SQVTM, CDR2 ANQGSEA. V was pared by 7 bases and J by 4 bases, with 8 bases of the junction left unmatched. The CDR3 is made up of 14 amino acids. The CDR3 is CSAEGQGEGETQYF. CDR3 bases: TGCAGCGCGGAGGGACAGGGGGAAGGAGAGACCCAGTACTTC.

Ten or more counts support this clonotype. V and J are TRBV12-3 or TRBV12-4 and TRBJ2-7, with D perhaps matching TRBD2 (6 bases). This CDR3 spans 13 amino acids. V was shortened by 1 base and J by 8 bases, with 12 bases between the two germline ends. The CDR3 spells CASSLGSGGQQYF. CDR3 coding DNA: TGTGCCAGCAGTTTAGGCTCCGGGGGACAGCAGTACTTC.

This clonotype was recorded many times. The chain is built from TRBV19 and TRBJ2-7, with 10 positions matching TRBD1. This CDR3 has 14 residues. J lost 5 bases, V lost 5 bases, and 6 bases had no gene match. The germline V gene has CDR1 LNHDA and CDR2 SQIVND (reference sequence). The CDR3 DNA sequence: TGTGCCAGTAGTCTTGGACAGGGGGTTAACGAGCAGTACTTC. Translation gives CASSLGQGVNEQYF.

V usage is TRBV7-9 and J usage is TRBJ1-3; no clear D gene. CDR1 is SEHNR, CDR2 FQNEAQ, per germline (reference sequence). CDR3 length equals 15 residues. V was cut by 1 base and J by 0 bases, with 7 bases left in between. Written as DNA, the CDR3 is TGTGCCAGCAGCTTAGACATCTACTCTGGAAACACCATATATTTT. This sequence encodes CASSLDIYSGNTIYF.

The chain carries TRBV29-1 and TRBJ1-2; D gene unclear. The CDR3 contains 11 residues. Germline CDR1 and CDR2: SQVTM and ANQGSEA. Trimming left V 3 bases short and J 6 bases short, with 8 bases between. The CDR3 nucleotides read TGCAGCGTTGACAGGAGCCATGGCTACACCTTC. This encodes CSVDRSHGYTF.

The V call is TRBV7-9, the J call TRBJ2-7; tentative D call: TRBD2 (5 bases). This CDR3 has 14 amino acids. V dropped 5 bases and J dropped 5 bases, with 16 bases sitting between them. Germline V gene data show CDR1 as SEHNR and CDR2 as FQNEAQ (reference sequence). This CDR3 is CASSQDALADEQYF. In nucleotides, the CDR3 is TGTGCCAGCAGCCAGGACGCCCTAGCCGACGAGCAGTACTTC. Supplemented by reference TRBV7-9 and TRBJ2-7, the full variable domain reads DTGVSQNPRHKITKRGQNVTFRCDPISEHNRLYWYRQTLGQGPEFLTYFQNEAQLEKSRLLSDRFSAERPKGSFSTLEIQRTEQGDSAMYLCASSQDALADEQYFGPGTRLTVT.

This clonotype was found many times. J is TRBJ2-5 and V is TRBV6-5; 9 positions agree with TRBD2. V gave up 4 bases and J gave up 4 bases; unmatched junction bases: 4. The CDR3 contains 14 residues. Germline CDR1 MNHEY, CDR2 SVGAGI. CDR3 in DNA: TGTGCCAGCAGTTTAGCGGGAGTAGGAGAGACCCAGTACTTC. The encoded protein is CASSLAGVGETQYF.